The entry below describes one TCR beta chain. A multiplex PCR was run with 60 Vbeta primers and 13 Jbeta primers. Method: immunoSEQ multiplex PCR; TCRdb's copy keeps in-frame clones and lacks some. The table lists a few hundred thousand clones, roughly 70% of them singletons. The sample originates from a study of cytomegalovirus exposure and HLA in healthy donors. The receptor was derived from a female donor in good health and CMV-seronegative. The sequenced material came from PBMCs.

DNA of the CDR3: TGCGCCAGCAGTCGTGGACAAACCTACGAGCAGTACTTC. Translated: CASSRGQTYEQYF. The V call is TRBV10-1, the J call TRBJ2-7; tentative D call: TRBD1 (5 bases). V lost 5 bases to trimming and J lost 2 bases, with 10 bases between them. The CDR3 has 13 amino acids. The germline V gene has CDR1 WNHNN and CDR2 SYGVQD (reference sequence).